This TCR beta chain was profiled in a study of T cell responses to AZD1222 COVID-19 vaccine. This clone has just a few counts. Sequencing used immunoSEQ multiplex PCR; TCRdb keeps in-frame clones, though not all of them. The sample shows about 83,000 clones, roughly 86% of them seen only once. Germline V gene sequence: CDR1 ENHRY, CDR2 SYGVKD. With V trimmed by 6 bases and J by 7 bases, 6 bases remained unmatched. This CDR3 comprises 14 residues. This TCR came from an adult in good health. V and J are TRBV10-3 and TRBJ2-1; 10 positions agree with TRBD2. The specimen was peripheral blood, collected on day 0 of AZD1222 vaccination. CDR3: CAIRVTSGLNEQFF. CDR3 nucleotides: TGTGCCATCAGGGTGACTAGCGGGTTGAATGAGCAGTTCTTC.